A single sample is the source of the 30 T cell receptor beta chains below, sequenced in a study of blood T cell repertoires in COVID-19. Assay used: immunoSEQ multiplex PCR; TCRdb lists only in-frame clones, some missing. Here the sample spans 50,000 to 80,000 clones, around 84% being singletons. Sequenced input: peripheral blood. Every receptor here comes from a man aged 45-60 years with active COVID-19.

A note on this clone: At one end the junction does not follow the germline gene, possibly because of a read error. V gene TRBV11-2 combines with J gene TRBJ2-7; tentative D call: TRBD1 (6 bases). Germline V gives CDR1 SGHAT, CDR2 FQNNGV. The CDR3 loop spans 14 amino acids. The CDR3 loop reads CASRLQGSAYEQYF. In DNA, the CDR3 is TGTGCCAGCCGCTTACAGGGCAGTGCCTACGAGCAGTACTTC.

V and J are TRBV6-5 and TRBJ1-2; D is ambiguous. From germline, CDR1 is MNHEY and CDR2 SVGAGI. Between the trimmed V and J ends, which lost 2 bases and 5 bases, there was a span of 15 bases. CDR3 length: 15 residues. The CDR3: CASSYNGVERYGYTF. DNA for the CDR3: TGTGCCAGCAGTTACAACGGGGTGGAGAGGTATGGCTACACCTTC.

The chain joins TRBV9 to TRBJ1-5; TRBD1 matches 8 bases. The CDR3 contains 15 residues. Germline V gene sequence: CDR1 SGDLS, CDR2 YYNGEE. Trimming removed 4 bases from V and 4 bases from J; junction bases left unmatched: 7. CDR3 sequence (DNA): TGTGCCAGCAGCAGAGGACAGGGCACGAATCAGCCCCAGCATTTT. Its protein product is CASSRGQGTNQPQHF.

This sequence joins TRBV19 and TRBJ1-1, with D perhaps matching TRBD1 (6 bases). V gave up 6 bases and J gave up 0 bases, with 8 bases separating them. CDR3 length: 13 residues. Germline V gene data show CDR1 as LNHDA and CDR2 as SQIVND (reference sequence). The CDR3: CASSGTLNTEAFF. CDR3 in DNA: TGTGCCAGTAGCGGGACACTGAACACTGAAGCTTTCTTT.

This clone showed up just once. This chain uses TRBV6-5 with TRBJ1-5; TRBD1 matches at 9 bases. V gave up 6 bases and J gave up 6 bases; unmatched junction bases: 9. This CDR3 spans 15 amino acids. The germline gives CDR1 MNHEY, CDR2 SVGAGI. The CDR3 loop reads CASSRTGTGSQPQHF. The CDR3 DNA follows: TGTGCCAGCAGCCGGACCGGGACAGGGAGTCAGCCCCAGCATTTT.

The V gene is TRBV6-2 or TRBV6-3, the J gene TRBJ2-3; D call uncertain. The germline CDR1 and CDR2 sequences are MNHEY and SVGEGT. Trimming took off 5 bases at V and 4 bases at J, with 7 bases between the two ends. The CDR3 totals 12 residues. Here the CDR3 reads CASSEESDTQYF. The CDR3 nucleotides read TGTGCCAGCAGTGAGGAATCAGATACGCAGTATTTT.

This clone has just a few counts. V and J are TRBV6-6 and TRBJ1-5, with D maybe TRBD1 (6 bases). V shed 11 bases and J shed 7 bases, with 24 bases lying between them. The CDR3 runs 15 residues. Germline V CDR1 and CDR2: MNHNY, SVGAGI (reference sequence). The CDR3 reads CASQMGQGRWQPQHF. The CDR3 nucleotides are TGTGCCTCCCAGATGGGCCAGGGGCGCTGGCAGCCCCAGCATTTT.

The chain has TRBV24-1 and TRBJ2-5; 12 bases are a match to TRBD1. CDR3 length: 16 residues. V lost 4 bases, J lost 5 bases, and 7 bases stayed unmatched. CDR1 KGHDR and CDR2 SFDVKD come from the germline V gene. For the CDR3, the DNA is TGTGCCACCAGTGAAGCGGGGACAGGGGGCGGCGAGACCCAGTACTTC. Translating it yields CATSEAGTGGGETQYF.

The rearrangement uses TRBV19 and TRBJ2-5; TRBD2 aligns across 10 bases. The CDR3 totals 17 residues. CDR1 is LNHDA and CDR2 is SQIVND in the germline V gene (reference sequence). J gave up 5 bases and V 4 bases, and 13 bases lay outside the gene matches. The CDR3 sequence: CASSKGRTSGISETQYF. CDR3 sequence (DNA): TGTGCCAGTAGTAAAGGGAGAACTAGCGGGATCTCGGAGACCCAGTACTTC.

The chain recombines TRBV24-1 with TRBJ2-1; 14 bases map to TRBD2. The length of the CDR3 is 16 residues. V was pared by 8 bases and J by 10 bases, with 12 bases of the junction left unmatched. The V gene's germline CDR1 is KGHDR and CDR2 SFDVKD. This CDR3 reads CATTGDGTSGSYEQFF. In DNA form, the CDR3 reads TGTGCCACCACGGGGGATGGGACTAGCGGGAGTTACGAGCAGTTCTTC.

This clone was picked up a small number of times. The chain has TRBV2 and TRBJ1-1; D might be TRBD1 (6 bases). CDR3 length: 14 residues. Germline V CDR1 and CDR2: SNHLY, FYNNEI. Between the trimmed V and J ends, which lost 6 bases and 3 bases, there was a span of 14 bases. The CDR3 protein is CASSLTGHDTEAFF. For the CDR3, the DNA is TGTGCCAGCAGCCTGACAGGTCACGACACTGAAGCTTTCTTT.

This chain uses TRBV18 with TRBJ1-2; 7 nucleotides agree with TRBD1. Germline loops: CDR1 KGHSH, CDR2 LQKENI. The J segment lost 5 bases and the V segment lost 2 bases, leaving 5 bases of the junction unmatched. CDR3 length: 14 amino acids. The CDR3 loop is CASSPTGTEYGYTF. The CDR3 bases are TGTGCCAGCTCACCAACCGGGACAGAGTATGGCTACACCTTC.

This chain connects TRBV11-3 to TRBJ2-7; 10 positions match TRBD1. V was pared by 1 base and J by 2 bases, with 2 bases of the junction left unmatched. Per the germline V gene, CDR1 is SGHNT and CDR2 is YENEEA. This CDR3 spans 15 amino acids. CDR3 sequence (DNA): TGTGCCAGCAGCTTAGCGACAGGGGGCGCCTACGAGCAGTACGTC. Amino acid sequence: CASSLATGGAYEQYV.

The chain combines TRBV6-6 with TRBJ1-2; weak D call: TRBD1 (5 bases). V was cut by 5 bases and J by 2 bases, with 12 bases left in between. The CDR3 contains 14 residues. The germline V gene has CDR1 MNHNY and CDR2 SVGAGI (reference sequence). The CDR3, as DNA: TGTGCCAGCAGTCTCACCTCAGGGAACTATGGCTACACCTTC. Protein product: CASSLTSGNYGYTF.

The chain has TRBV12-3 or TRBV12-4 and TRBJ1-4, with D tentatively TRBD1 (6 bases). The germline V and J ends were trimmed by 4 bases and 10 bases, with 10 bases remaining between them. This CDR3 spans 12 amino acids. Here the CDR3 DNA reads TGTGCCAGCAGTTCGGACAGTGGAAAACTGTTTTTT. As protein: CASSSDSGKLFF.

V usage is TRBV11-2 and J usage is TRBJ2-3, with 7 bases matching TRBD2. Trimming removed 6 bases from V and 2 bases from J; junction bases left unmatched: 8. Germline loops: CDR1 SGHAT, CDR2 FQNNGV. The CDR3 extends over 15 amino acids. The CDR3, as DNA: TGTGCCAGCAGGAAAAGCGGGGCGATCACAGATACGCAGTATTTT. It translates to CASRKSGAITDTQYF.

The chain uses TRBV12-5 and TRBJ2-5, with unresolved D. Per the germline V gene, CDR1 is LGHNT and CDR2 is FRNRAP. This CDR3 is built from 15 residues. With 6 bases removed from V and 1 base from J, the gap between germline ends came to 15 bases. CDR3 residues: CASGLPTWSQETQYF. CDR3 nucleotides: TGTGCTAGTGGGCTCCCAACTTGGAGCCAAGAGACCCAGTACTTC.

The rearrangement links TRBV5-6 to TRBJ2-3; TRBD1 is a possible D gene (6 bases). Deletions cut 0 bases from V and 1 base from J, with 9 bases between. The CDR3 length is 15 residues. In germline, CDR1 is SGHDT, CDR2 YYEEEE. The CDR3 coding sequence is TGTGCCAGCAGCTTGGCAGGGGCAGGCACAGATACGCAGTATTTT. This codes for CASSLAGAGTDTQYF.

V is TRBV1 and J is TRBJ1-5; the table calls TRBD1, which could not be checked here. TRBV1 constitutes a pseudogene. The CDR3 extends over 18 amino acids. The CDR3 sequence: CTSSQVTGGSYSNQPQHF. The CDR3 DNA is TGCACCAGCAGCCAAGTAACAGGGGGGAGCTATAGCAATCAGCCCCAGCATTTT.

The chain uses TRBV6-9 and TRBJ2-7; D call uncertain. The CDR3 has 13 residues. Per germline, CDR1 MNHGY and CDR2 SVAAGI. V lost 2 bases, J lost 4 bases, and 9 bases lay in between. The chain's CDR3 is CASSYPRYYEQYV. DNA for the CDR3: TGTGCCAGCAGTTATCCCCGGTATTACGAGCAGTACGTC.

The chain is built from TRBV7-9 and TRBJ1-2; 8 positions agree with TRBD1. Per germline, CDR1 SEHNR and CDR2 FQNEAQ (reference sequence). This CDR3 region has 15 residues. V lost 4 bases and J lost 4; bases outside the gene matches: 8. The CDR3 coding sequence is TGTGCCAGCAGCTCCTCCGGACAGGGTGCCTATGGCTACACCTTC. Protein: CASSSSGQGAYGYTF. The entire variable domain, with the rest obtained from reference TRBV7-9 and TRBJ1-2, is as follows: DTGVSQNPRHKITKRGQNVTFRCDPISEHNRLYWYRQTLGQGPEFLTYFQNEAQLEKSRLLSDRFSAERPKGSFSTLEIQRTEQGDSAMYLCASSSSGQGAYGYTFGSGTRLTVV.

The V gene is TRBV2, the J gene TRBJ1-3; 7 bases align to TRBD1. With 2 bases clipped from V and 0 bases from J, the junction kept 10 bases outside the gene matches. Germline V gene data show CDR1 as SNHLY and CDR2 as FYNNEI. The CDR3 covers 18 residues. This CDR3 reads CASSERSGQWSSGNTIYF. CDR3 nucleotides: TGTGCCAGCAGTGAAAGATCGGGACAGTGGAGCTCTGGAAACACCATATATTTT.

This sequence joins TRBV5-1 and TRBJ2-1; TRBD2 agrees at 8 bases. The CDR3 runs to 15 residues. With 6 bases clipped from V and 7 bases from J, the junction kept 12 bases outside the gene matches. Germline V gives CDR1 SGHRS, CDR2 YFSETQ. The DNA of the CDR3 is TGCGCCAGCACCTCCGGGGGGGCGAGGGTTAATGAGCAGTTCTTC. This sequence encodes CASTSGGARVNEQFF.

CDR3 sequence (DNA): TGTGCCACCAGACTAGCGGGGGGGCCCGGGGAGCTGTTTTTT. As protein: CATRLAGGPGELFF. The V call is TRBV5-4, the J call TRBJ2-2; 14 bases are shared with TRBD2. V trimming: 9 bases; J trimming: 6 bases; junction bases outside the gene matches: 4. The CDR3 sequence is 14 residues long. Looked up from germline, CDR1 is SGHNT and CDR2 is YYREEE (reference sequence).

This clone appeared a single time. The chain couples TRBV5-1 to TRBJ2-7, with 8 nucleotides matching TRBD1. Germline CDR1 is SGHRS and CDR2 is YFSETQ. The CDR3 contains 14 residues. The J segment lost 2 bases and the V segment lost 3 bases, leaving 4 bases of the junction unmatched. The CDR3 nucleotides read TGCGCCAGCAGCTGGGGGGACAGGACCTACGAGCAGTACTTC. It codes for CASSWGDRTYEQYF.

This sequence joins TRBV7-8 and TRBJ2-7, with 10 bases aligning to TRBD2. Per the germline V gene, CDR1 is SGHVS and CDR2 is FQNEAQ. Trimming removed 5 bases from V and 6 bases from J; junction bases left unmatched: 4. The CDR3 sequence is 13 residues long. In DNA form, the CDR3 reads TGTGCCAGCAGCCTGGGACTAGCGACCGAGCAGTACGTC. It is translated as CASSLGLATEQYV.

V is TRBV3-1 (or the pseudogene TRBV3-2) and J is TRBJ1-2; the D gene is possibly TRBD1 (6 bases). The germline V gene has CDR1 LGHDT and CDR2 YNNKEL (reference sequence). Trimming took 4 bases from V and 2 from J, leaving 11 bases between them. This CDR3 comprises 14 residues. CDR3 sequence: CASSPTGVNYGYTF. In nucleotides, the CDR3 is TGTGCCAGCAGCCCGACAGGAGTAAACTATGGCTACACCTTC.

The chain joins TRBV9 to TRBJ2-1; D remains unclear. Germline loops: CDR1 SGDLS, CDR2 YYNGEE. Trimming cost V 0 bases and J 2 bases, with 9 bases left between them. The CDR3 contains 15 residues. For the CDR3, the DNA is TGTGCCAGCAGCGTAGATGCGGCTCCCTACAATGAGCAGTTCTTC. It codes for CASSVDAAPYNEQFF.

The V gene is TRBV7-8, the J gene TRBJ2-1; a weak D match, TRBD2 (5 bases). V was cut by 10 bases and J by 6 bases, with 13 bases left in between. Germline lookup yields CDR1 SGHVS and CDR2 FQNEAQ. This CDR3 comprises 12 residues. CDR3 region: CATGVRPNEQFF. The DNA for the CDR3 is TGTGCCACCGGGGTTAGACCCAATGAGCAGTTCTTC.

The rearrangement joins TRBV7-9 to TRBJ1-5; D gene unclear. CDR3 length equals 12 residues. CDR1 SEHNR and CDR2 FQNEAQ come from the germline V gene (reference sequence). The germline V and J ends were trimmed by 3 bases and 3 bases, with 3 bases remaining between them. The CDR3 reads CASSFYNQPQHF. The CDR3 DNA is TGTGCCAGCAGCTTTTACAATCAGCCCCAGCATTTT. The whole variable domain, remainder taken from reference TRBV7-9 and TRBJ1-5, is DTGVSQNPRHKITKRGQNVTFRCDPISEHNRLYWYRQTLGQGPEFLTYFQNEAQLEKSRLLSDRFSAERPKGSFSTLEIQRTEQGDSAMYLCASSFYNQPQHFGDGTRLSIL.